Listed below are T cell receptor beta chains from one sample, sequenced in a study of persistence of HIV-infected CD4 T cells. These receptors are not linked to any known antigen. This table comes from immunoSEQ multiplex PCR, and its TCRdb copy is limited to in-frame clones, with some not included. This table holds some 58,000 clones, 65% to 75% found once. The sequencing used CD4+ T cells sorted from PBMCs after roughly 18-hour stimulation, collected from a patient who received antiretroviral therapy. The receptors derive from an adult man with HIV who was CMV-seropositive. CDR3s include the opening cysteine and the closing phenylalanine or tryptophan. D genes are given only for firm matches. Clone size is shown for a subset of rows, as once, few, many or a class of expanded clone.

J	V	D	size	DNA	CDR3
TRBJ1-2	TRBV14	TRBD1	NA	TGTGCCAGCAGCCAAACCACAGGGGCCCTAAGTGGCTACACCTTC	CASSQTTGALSGYTF
TRBJ2-7	TRBV5-5	TRBD1	NA	TGTGCCAGCAACCGACAGGGAATGATCTACGAGCAGTACTTC	CASNRQGMIYEQYF
TRBJ1-2	TRBV5-6	NA	NA	TGTGCCAGCAGCTTACCCCGTAACTATGGCTACACCTTC	CASSLPRNYGYTF
TRBJ2-3	TRBV7-8	NA	NA	TGTGCCAGCAGCCCCTTGGCGGGCTCGTTCACAGATACGCAGTATTTT	CASSPLAGSFTDTQYF
TRBJ2-1	TRBV7-6	TRBD2	NA	TGTGCCAGCAGCTTAGTAGCGGGGGGGCCGAATGAGCAGTTCTTC	CASSLVAGGPNEQFF
TRBJ1-5	TRBV2	NA	NA	TGTGCCAGCAAGGGTTATCGGGATCAGCCCCAGCATTTT	CASKGYRDQPQHF
TRBJ1-3	TRBV11-2	NA	NA	TGTGCCAGCAGTTCGGGACTCCTGAGCTCTGGAAACACCATATATTTT	CASSSGLLSSGNTIYF
TRBJ1-1	TRBV7-2	NA	NA	TGTGCCAGCTTTGGACAGTGGAACACTGAAGCTTTCTTT	CASFGQWNTEAFF
TRBJ1-6	TRBV27	TRBD1	few	TGTGCCAGCAGTACCGGGAAAGGGGGCGCCAATTCACCCCTCCACTTT	CASSTGKGGANSPLHF
TRBJ1-6	TRBV3-1/TRBV3-2	NA	NA	TGTGCCAGCAGCCAAGATGGGCTTTATAATTCACCCCTCCACTTT	CASSQDGLYNSPLHF
TRBJ2-7	TRBV15	NA	NA	TGTGCCACCAGCAGAGAGGGCAGGCGCCAGGAGCAGTACTTC	CATSREGRRQEQYF
TRBJ1-4	TRBV2	NA	NA	TGTGCCAGCAGTGAACCTGGGGTAATCGGTGAAAAACTGTTTTTT	CASSEPGVIGEKLFF
TRBJ1-6	TRBV2	NA	NA	TGTGCCAGCGTCTCCCAAGGGGGAGGTAATTCACCCCTCCACTTT	CASVSQGGGNSPLHF
TRBJ1-5	TRBV12-3/TRBV12-4	NA	NA	TGTGCCAGCACGAATAGCAATCAGCCCCAGCATTTT	CASTNSNQPQHF
TRBJ1-5	TRBV6-6	TRBD1	once	TGTGCCAGCAGCGCAGGGGGCATGAATCAGCCCCAGCATTTT	CASSAGGMNQPQHF
TRBJ1-1	TRBV19	NA	NA	TGTGCCAGTAGACGACCGCTCACTGAAGCTTTCTTT	CASRRPLTEAFF
TRBJ1-1	TRBV19	NA	NA	TGTGCCAGTAGTGTAGACTCGGGGACGAACACTGAAGCTTTCTTT	CASSVDSGTNTEAFF
TRBJ1-5	TRBV15	NA	NA	TGTGCCACCAGAAGGGATAATCAGCCCCAGCATTTT	CATRRDNQPQHF
TRBJ1-3	TRBV4-2	TRBD1	once	TGTGCCAGCAGCCAACAAACCGGGACAGATGGAAACACCATATATTTT	CASSQQTGTDGNTIYF
TRBJ2-3	TRBV2	TRBD2	NA	TGTGCCAGCAGTGGTAGCGGGGGCAGCACAGATACGCAGTATTTT	CASSGSGGSTDTQYF
TRBJ1-5	TRBV28	NA	once	TGTGCCAGTGGGATTGTTCTACCAAGCAATCAGCCCCAGCATTTT	CASGIVLPSNQPQHF
TRBJ1-1	TRBV7-2	NA	once	TGTGCCAGCAGCTCCCTGGGAGGGGCCTACTCTAGGAACACTGAAGCTTTCTTT	CASSSLGGAYSRNTEAFF
TRBJ1-4	TRBV4-2	NA	NA	TGTGCCAGCAGCCAAGACAGGGGTGAAAAACTGTTTTTT	CASSQDRGEKLFF
TRBJ2-1	TRBV6-6	TRBD2	NA	TGTGCCAGCAGAAATAGCGGGGGGGACAATGAGCAGTTCTTC	CASRNSGGDNEQFF
TRBJ2-7	TRBV5-1	TRBD2	NA	TGCGCCAGCAGCGGTCTAGCGGTGTCTGGCGAGCAGTACTTC	CASSGLAVSGEQYF
TRBJ1-2	TRBV11-2	TRBD1	NA	TGTGCCAGCAGCAGGGACAGGGGTTATGGCTACACCTTC	CASSRDRGYGYTF
TRBJ2-7	TRBV5-1	NA	NA	TGCGCCAGCAGCCTTGACAGCTCGAGCTCCTACGAGCAGTACTTC	CASSLDSSSSYEQYF
TRBJ1-2	TRBV6-1	NA	NA	TGTGCCAGCAGTGAAGCGCAATGGGCAATGCGGGAGGGGGGCTACACCTTC	CASSEAQWAMREGGYTF